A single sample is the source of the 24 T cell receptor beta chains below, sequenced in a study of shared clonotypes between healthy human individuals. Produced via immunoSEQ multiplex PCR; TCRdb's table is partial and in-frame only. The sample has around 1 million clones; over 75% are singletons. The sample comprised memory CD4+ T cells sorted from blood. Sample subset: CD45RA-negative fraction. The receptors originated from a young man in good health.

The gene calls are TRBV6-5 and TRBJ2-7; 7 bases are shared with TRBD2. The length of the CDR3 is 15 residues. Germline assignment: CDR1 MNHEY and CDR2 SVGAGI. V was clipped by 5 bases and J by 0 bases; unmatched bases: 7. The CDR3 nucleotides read TGTGCCAGCAGTGTCCTAGCGGCTAGCTCCTACGAGCAGTACTTC. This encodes CASSVLAASSYEQYF.

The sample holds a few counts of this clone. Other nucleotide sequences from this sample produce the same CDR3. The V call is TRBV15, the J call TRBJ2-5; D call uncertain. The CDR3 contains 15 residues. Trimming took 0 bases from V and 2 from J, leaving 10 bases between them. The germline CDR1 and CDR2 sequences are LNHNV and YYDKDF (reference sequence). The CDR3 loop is CATSRDPQQQETQYF. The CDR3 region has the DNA TGTGCCACCAGCAGAGATCCGCAGCAACAAGAGACCCAGTACTTC.

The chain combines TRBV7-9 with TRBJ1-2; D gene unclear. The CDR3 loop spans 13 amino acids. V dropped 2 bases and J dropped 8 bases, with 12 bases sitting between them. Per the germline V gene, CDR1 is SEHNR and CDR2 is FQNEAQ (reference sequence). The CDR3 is CASSLSEMGGYTF. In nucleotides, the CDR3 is TGTGCCAGCAGCTTATCAGAAATGGGGGGCTACACCTTC.

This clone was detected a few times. The CDR3 region has the DNA TGTGCCAGCAGCATGACAGGGAAAAACATTCAGTACTTC. Translated, it gives CASSMTGKNIQYF. The chain links TRBV6-1 to TRBJ2-4; 7 bases are shared with TRBD1. J lost 4 bases, V lost 6 bases, and 3 bases had no gene match. The CDR3 has 13 residues. CDR1 and CDR2 (germline): MNHNS, SASEGT.

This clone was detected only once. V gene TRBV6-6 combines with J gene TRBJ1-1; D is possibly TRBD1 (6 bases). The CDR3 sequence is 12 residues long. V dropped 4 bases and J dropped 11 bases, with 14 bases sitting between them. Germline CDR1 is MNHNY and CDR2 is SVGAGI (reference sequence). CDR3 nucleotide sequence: TGTGCCAGCAGTTTCCCGACAGGTTGGGCTTTCTTT. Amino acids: CASSFPTGWAFF.

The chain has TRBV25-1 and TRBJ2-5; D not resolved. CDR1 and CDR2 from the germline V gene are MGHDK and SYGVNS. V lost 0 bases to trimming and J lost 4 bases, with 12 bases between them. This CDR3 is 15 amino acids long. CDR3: CASSEYLGQPETQYF. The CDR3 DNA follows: TGTGCCAGCAGTGAATATCTTGGTCAGCCAGAGACCCAGTACTTC.

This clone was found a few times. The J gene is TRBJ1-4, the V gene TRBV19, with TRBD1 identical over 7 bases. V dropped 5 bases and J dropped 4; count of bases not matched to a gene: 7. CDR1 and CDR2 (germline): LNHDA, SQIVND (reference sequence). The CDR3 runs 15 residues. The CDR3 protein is CASSLGDSFNEKLFF. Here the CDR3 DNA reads TGTGCCAGTAGTCTAGGGGACAGCTTTAATGAAAAACTGTTTTTT. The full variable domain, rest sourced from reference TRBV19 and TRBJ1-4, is DGGITQSPKYLFRKEGQNVTLSCEQNLNHDAMYWYRQDPGQGLRLIYYSQIVNDFQKGDIAEGYSVSREKKESFPLTVTSAQKNPTAFYLCASSLGDSFNEKLFFGSGTQLSVL.

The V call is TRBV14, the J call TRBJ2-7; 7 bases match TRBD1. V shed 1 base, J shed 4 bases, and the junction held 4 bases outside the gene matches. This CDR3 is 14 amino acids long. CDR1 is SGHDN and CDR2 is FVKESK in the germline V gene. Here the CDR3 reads CASSQGGGKYEQYF. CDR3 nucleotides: TGTGCCAGCAGCCAAGGAGGGGGCAAATACGAGCAGTACTTC.

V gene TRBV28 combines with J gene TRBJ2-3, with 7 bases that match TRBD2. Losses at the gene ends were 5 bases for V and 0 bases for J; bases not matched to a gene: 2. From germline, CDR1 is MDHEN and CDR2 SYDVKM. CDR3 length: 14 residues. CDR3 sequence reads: CASSTGGSTDTQYF. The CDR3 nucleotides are TGTGCCAGCAGTACCGGGGGGAGCACAGATACGCAGTATTTT.

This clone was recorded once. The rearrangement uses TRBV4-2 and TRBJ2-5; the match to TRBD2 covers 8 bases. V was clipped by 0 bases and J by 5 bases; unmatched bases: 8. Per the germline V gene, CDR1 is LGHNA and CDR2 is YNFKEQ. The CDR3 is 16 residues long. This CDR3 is CASSQEAAGGFETQYF. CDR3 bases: TGTGCCAGCAGCCAAGAGGCGGCGGGGGGCTTTGAGACCCAGTACTTC.

CDR3 protein: CASRPEGSGELFF. As DNA, the CDR3 is TGTGCCAGCAGACCAGAGGGGTCCGGGGAGCTGTTTTTT. V and J are TRBV7-9 and TRBJ2-2; D tentatively reads TRBD1 or TRBD2 (5 bases each). V lost 6 bases and J 6 bases, leaving 11 bases between the germline ends. This CDR3 spans 13 amino acids. Germline V lookup: CDR1 SEHNR, CDR2 FQNEAQ (reference sequence).

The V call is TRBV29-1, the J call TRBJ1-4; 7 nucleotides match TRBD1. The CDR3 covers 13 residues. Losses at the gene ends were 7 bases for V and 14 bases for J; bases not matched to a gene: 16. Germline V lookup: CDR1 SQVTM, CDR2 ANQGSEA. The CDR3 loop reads CSAAGTANRVLFF. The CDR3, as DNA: TGCAGCGCTGCCGGGACAGCAAATCGGGTTCTGTTTTTT. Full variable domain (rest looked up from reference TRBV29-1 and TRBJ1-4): SAVISQKPSRDICQRGTSLTIQCQVDSQVTMMFWYRQQPGQSLTLIATANQGSEATYESGFVIDKFPISRPNLTFSTLTVSNMSPEDSSIYLCSAAGTANRVLFFGSGTQLSVL.

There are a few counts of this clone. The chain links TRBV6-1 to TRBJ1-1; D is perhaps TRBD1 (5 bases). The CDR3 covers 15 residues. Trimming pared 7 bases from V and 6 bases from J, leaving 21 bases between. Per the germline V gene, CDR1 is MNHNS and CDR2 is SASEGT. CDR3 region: CASTLVRGGSAEAFF. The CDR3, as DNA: TGTGCCAGCACCCTCGTCCGGGGGGGAAGCGCTGAAGCTTTCTTT.

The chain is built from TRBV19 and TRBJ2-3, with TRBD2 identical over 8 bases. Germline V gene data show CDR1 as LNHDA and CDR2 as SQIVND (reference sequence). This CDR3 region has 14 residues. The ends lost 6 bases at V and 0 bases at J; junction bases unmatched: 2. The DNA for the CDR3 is TGTGCCAGTAGGGTAGCGGGGAGCACAGATACGCAGTATTTT. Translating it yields CASRVAGSTDTQYF.

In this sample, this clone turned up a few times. The CDR3 region has the DNA TGTGCCAGCAGCTTGGTTCTATCTAGCAATCAGCCCCAGCATTTT. Protein: CASSLVLSSNQPQHF. This chain uses TRBV5-5 with TRBJ1-5, with D uncertain. Germline values: CDR1 SGHKS, CDR2 YYEKEE (reference sequence). There are 15 residues in the CDR3. V shed 0 bases and J shed 0 bases, with 7 bases lying between them. The whole variable domain, remainder taken from reference TRBV5-5 and TRBJ1-5, is DAGVTQSPTHLIKTRGQQVTLRCSPISGHKSVSWYQQVLGQGPQFIFQYYEKEERGRGNFPDRFSARQFPNYSSELNVNALLLGDSALYLCASSLVLSSNQPQHFGDGTRLSIL.

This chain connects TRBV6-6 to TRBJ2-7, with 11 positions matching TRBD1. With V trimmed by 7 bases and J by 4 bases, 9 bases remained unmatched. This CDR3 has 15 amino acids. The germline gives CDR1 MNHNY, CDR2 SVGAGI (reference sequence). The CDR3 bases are TGTGCCAGCACCTACTCGGACAGGGGGCCGTACGAGCAGTACTTC. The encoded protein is CASTYSDRGPYEQYF.

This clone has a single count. The CDR3 DNA follows: TGCGCCAGCAGCGAACGCGGTAGCGGGACACCGGAGCTGTTTTTT. Translated, it gives CASSERGSGTPELFF. The chain employs TRBV5-1 and TRBJ2-2; 8 bases map to TRBD2. The length of the CDR3 is 15 residues. Germline CDR1 and CDR2: SGHRS and YFSETQ. The J segment lost 10 bases and the V segment lost 4 bases, leaving 12 bases of the junction unmatched.

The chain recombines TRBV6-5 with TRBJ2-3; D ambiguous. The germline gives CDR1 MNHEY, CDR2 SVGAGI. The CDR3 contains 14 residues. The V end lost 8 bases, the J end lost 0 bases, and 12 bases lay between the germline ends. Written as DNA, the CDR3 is TGTGCCAGCTCCTTCGGTAGCAGCACAGATACGCAGTATTTT. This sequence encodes CASSFGSSTDTQYF.

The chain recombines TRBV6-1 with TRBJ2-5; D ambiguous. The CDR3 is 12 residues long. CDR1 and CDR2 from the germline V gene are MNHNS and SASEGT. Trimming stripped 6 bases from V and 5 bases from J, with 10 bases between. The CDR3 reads CASRGSVETQYF. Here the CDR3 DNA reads TGTGCCAGCAGAGGGTCCGTCGAGACCCAGTACTTC.

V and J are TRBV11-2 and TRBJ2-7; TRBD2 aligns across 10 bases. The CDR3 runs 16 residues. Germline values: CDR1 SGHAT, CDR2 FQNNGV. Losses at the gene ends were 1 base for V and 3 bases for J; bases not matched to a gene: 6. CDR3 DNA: TGTGCCAGCAGCTTAGTTGCACTAGCGGGACTCTACGAGCAGTACTTC. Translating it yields CASSLVALAGLYEQYF.

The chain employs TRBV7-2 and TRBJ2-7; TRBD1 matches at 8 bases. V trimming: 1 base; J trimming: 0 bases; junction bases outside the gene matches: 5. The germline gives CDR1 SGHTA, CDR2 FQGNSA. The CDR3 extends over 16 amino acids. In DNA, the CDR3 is TGTGCCAGCAGCTTAGGGGACAGGTACAGCTCCTACGAGCAGTACTTC. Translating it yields CASSLGDRYSSYEQYF.

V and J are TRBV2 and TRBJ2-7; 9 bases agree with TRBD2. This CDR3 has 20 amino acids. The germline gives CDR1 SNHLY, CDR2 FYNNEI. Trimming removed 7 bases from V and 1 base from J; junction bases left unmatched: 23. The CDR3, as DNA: TGTGCCAGCACCTCTACGGGGCGGGAGGGTCGAGGTCTAGGATCCTACGAGCAGTACTTC. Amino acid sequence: CASTSTGREGRGLGSYEQYF.

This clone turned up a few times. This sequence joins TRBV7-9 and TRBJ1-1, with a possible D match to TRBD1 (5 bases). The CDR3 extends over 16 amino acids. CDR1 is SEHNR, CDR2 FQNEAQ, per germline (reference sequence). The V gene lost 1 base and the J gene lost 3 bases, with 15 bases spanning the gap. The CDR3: CASSLGRGIKDTEAFF. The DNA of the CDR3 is TGTGCCAGCAGCTTAGGGCGGGGGATCAAGGACACTGAAGCTTTCTTT. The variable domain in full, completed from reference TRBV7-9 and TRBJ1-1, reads DTGVSQNPRHKITKRGQNVTFRCDPISEHNRLYWYRQTLGQGPEFLTYFQNEAQLEKSRLLSDRFSAERPKGSFSTLEIQRTEQGDSAMYLCASSLGRGIKDTEAFFGQGTRLTVV.

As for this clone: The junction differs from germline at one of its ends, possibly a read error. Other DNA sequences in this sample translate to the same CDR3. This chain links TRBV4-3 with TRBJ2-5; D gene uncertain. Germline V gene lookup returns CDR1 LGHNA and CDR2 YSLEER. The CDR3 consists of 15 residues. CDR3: CASSQDYSDQETQYF. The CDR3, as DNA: TGCGCCAGTAGCCAAGATTACAGCGACCAAGAGACCCAGTACTTC.